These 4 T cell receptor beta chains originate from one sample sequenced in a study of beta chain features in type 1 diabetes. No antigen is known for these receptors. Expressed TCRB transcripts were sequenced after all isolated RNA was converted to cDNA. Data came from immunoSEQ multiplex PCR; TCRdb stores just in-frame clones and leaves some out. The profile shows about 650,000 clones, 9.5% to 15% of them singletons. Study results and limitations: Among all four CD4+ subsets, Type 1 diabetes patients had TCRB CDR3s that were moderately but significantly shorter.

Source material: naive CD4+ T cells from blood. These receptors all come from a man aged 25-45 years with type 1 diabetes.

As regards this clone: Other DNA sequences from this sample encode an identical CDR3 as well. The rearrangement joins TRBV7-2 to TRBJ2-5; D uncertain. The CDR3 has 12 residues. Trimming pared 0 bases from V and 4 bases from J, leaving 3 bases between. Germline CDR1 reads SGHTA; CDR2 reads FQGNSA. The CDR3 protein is CASSLAAETQYF. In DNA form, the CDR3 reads TGTGCCAGCAGCTTAGCGGCAGAGACCCAGTACTTC.

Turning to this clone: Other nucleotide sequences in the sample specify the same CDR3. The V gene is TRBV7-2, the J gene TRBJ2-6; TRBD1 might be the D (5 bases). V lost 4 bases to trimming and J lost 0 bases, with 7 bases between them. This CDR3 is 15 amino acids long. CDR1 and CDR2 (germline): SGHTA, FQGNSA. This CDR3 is CASSSTGSGANVLTF. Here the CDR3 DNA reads TGTGCCAGCAGCTCCACAGGCTCTGGGGCCAACGTCCTGACTTTC.

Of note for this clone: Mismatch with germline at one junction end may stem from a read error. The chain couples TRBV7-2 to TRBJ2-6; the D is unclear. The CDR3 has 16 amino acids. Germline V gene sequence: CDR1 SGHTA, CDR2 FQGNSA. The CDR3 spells CASSQDPRAGANVLTF. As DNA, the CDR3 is TGCGCCAGCAGCCAAGATCCTAGAGCTGGGGCCAACGTCCTGACTTTC.

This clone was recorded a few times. The DNA for the CDR3 is TGTGCCAGCAGCTCTCGGACGCGGCACGGAAACACCATATATTTT. It is translated as CASSSRTRHGNTIYF. This chain connects TRBV14 to TRBJ1-3; no clear D. CDR1 and CDR2 (germline): SGHDN, FVKESK. The CDR3 has 15 residues. The V and J ends lost 5 bases and 4 bases respectively, with 15 bases between them.